The rows below give T cell receptor beta chains drawn from one sample of a study of blood T cell repertoires in COVID-19. Measured with immunoSEQ multiplex PCR; TCRdb has only the in-frame clones, and not every one. The table includes 200,000 to 300,000 clones, about nine tenths detected once. Sample: PBMCs or T cells enriched from blood (not recorded which). The receptors stem from a woman under 30 who had recovered from COVID-19. CDR3s include the opening cysteine and the closing phenylalanine or tryptophan. Fields, in order: J gene, clone size, V gene, D gene, CDR3 protein, CDR3 DNA. The D gene is left open where the match is weak. Rows give clone size only sometimes, using once, few, many, or a class for an expanded clone.

j_gene: TRBJ2-1
abundance: NA
v_gene: TRBV4-1
d_gene: TRBD2
CDR3aa: CASSQGLRRTSGGLLDEQFF
CDR3nt: TGCGCCAGCAGCCAAGGATTAAGGAGGACTAGCGGGGGCCTCTTAGATGAGCAGTTCTTC

j_gene: TRBJ1-3
abundance: NA
v_gene: TRBV30
d_gene: NA
CDR3aa: CAWGGGAYSGNTIYF
CDR3nt: TGTGCCTGGGGTGGTGGGGCTTACTCTGGAAACACCATATATTTT

j_gene: TRBJ2-1
abundance: NA
v_gene: TRBV19
d_gene: NA
CDR3aa: CASSRTRGGEQFF
CDR3nt: TGTGCCAGTAGTAGGACAAGGGGCGGTGAGCAGTTCTTC

j_gene: TRBJ2-7
abundance: NA
v_gene: TRBV9
d_gene: TRBD1
CDR3aa: CASSVTGGSSYEQYF
CDR3nt: TGTGCCAGCAGCGTAACAGGGGGCTCCTCCTACGAGCAGTACTTC

j_gene: TRBJ2-7
abundance: NA
v_gene: TRBV24-1
d_gene: TRBD1
CDR3aa: CATSDPQGSADEQYF
CDR3nt: TGTGCCACCAGTGACCCACAGGGGAGTGCTGACGAGCAGTACTTC

j_gene: TRBJ1-5
abundance: NA
v_gene: TRBV2
d_gene: NA
CDR3aa: CASSVPNQPQHF
CDR3nt: TGTGCCAGCAGTGTTCCAAATCAGCCCCAGCATTTT

j_gene: TRBJ1-1
abundance: NA
v_gene: TRBV30
d_gene: NA
CDR3aa: CACARVNTEAFF
CDR3nt: TGTGCCTGCGCGAGGGTGAACACTGAAGCTTTCTTT

j_gene: TRBJ2-1
abundance: NA
v_gene: TRBV11-1
d_gene: TRBD2
CDR3aa: CASSLGRLAGVNEQFF
CDR3nt: TGTGCCAGCAGCCTGGGACGGCTAGCGGGAGTCAATGAGCAGTTCTTC

j_gene: TRBJ1-4
abundance: few
v_gene: TRBV5-1
d_gene: NA
CDR3aa: CASSETPPQTGEKLFF
CDR3nt: TGCGCCAGCAGCGAGACTCCACCGCAGACAGGTGAAAAACTGTTTTTT

j_gene: TRBJ1-2
abundance: NA
v_gene: TRBV4-3
d_gene: NA
CDR3aa: CASSQVTSTSGGYTF
CDR3nt: TGCGCCAGCAGCCAAGTAACGTCCACTTCAGGCGGCTACACCTTC

j_gene: TRBJ2-7
abundance: NA
v_gene: TRBV11-2
d_gene: NA
CDR3aa: CASSFTDSYEQYF
CDR3nt: TGTGCCAGCAGCTTCACAGATTCCTACGAGCAGTACTTC

j_gene: TRBJ1-2
abundance: NA
v_gene: TRBV5-5
d_gene: TRBD1
CDR3aa: CASSPETGANYGYTF
CDR3nt: TGTGCCAGCAGCCCGGAGACAGGGGCTAACTATGGCTACACCTTC

j_gene: TRBJ2-2
abundance: NA
v_gene: TRBV10-1
d_gene: NA
CDR3aa: CASSDWGSHTGELFF
CDR3nt: TGCGCCAGCAGTGATTGGGGCAGCCACACCGGGGAGCTGTTTTTT

j_gene: TRBJ2-2
abundance: NA
v_gene: TRBV24-1
d_gene: TRBD2
CDR3aa: CATSDRTSGAAGELFF
CDR3nt: TGTGCCACCAGTGACAGGACTAGCGGGGCCGCTGGGGAGCTGTTTTTT

j_gene: TRBJ2-7
abundance: NA
v_gene: TRBV27
d_gene: NA
CDR3aa: CASSVGWVGKSYEQYF
CDR3nt: TGTGCCAGCAGTGTAGGGTGGGTCGGGAAATCCTACGAGCAGTACTTC

j_gene: TRBJ2-7
abundance: NA
v_gene: TRBV20-1
d_gene: NA
CDR3aa: CSARRGYEQYF
CDR3nt: TGCAGTGCTAGACGGGGTTACGAGCAGTACTTC

j_gene: TRBJ1-6
abundance: NA
v_gene: TRBV30
d_gene: NA
CDR3aa: CAWKPGLATYNSPLHF
CDR3nt: TGTGCCTGGAAACCGGGACTCGCAACCTATAATTCACCCCTCCACTTT

j_gene: TRBJ2-1
abundance: NA
v_gene: TRBV28
d_gene: TRBD2
CDR3aa: CASSPDSGRAYNEQFF
CDR3nt: TGTGCCAGCAGTCCAGACAGCGGGAGGGCCTACAATGAGCAGTTCTTC

j_gene: TRBJ2-3
abundance: NA
v_gene: TRBV29-1
d_gene: NA
CDR3aa: CSVERRGTGTDTQYF
CDR3nt: TGCAGCGTTGAAAGACGCGGGACCGGCACAGATACGCAGTATTTT

j_gene: TRBJ2-7
abundance: NA
v_gene: TRBV5-4
d_gene: NA
CDR3aa: CASSLEGQSAYEQYF
CDR3nt: TGTGCCAGCAGCTTGGAAGGACAGAGCGCCTACGAGCAGTACTTC

j_gene: TRBJ1-5
abundance: few
v_gene: TRBV28
d_gene: NA
CDR3aa: CASSSAAGNQPQHF
CDR3nt: TGTGCCAGCAGTTCTGCTGCGGGCAATCAGCCCCAGCATTTT

j_gene: TRBJ2-7
abundance: NA
v_gene: TRBV19
d_gene: NA
CDR3aa: CASSISHSYHEQYF
CDR3nt: TGTGCCAGTAGTATATCACACAGCTACCACGAGCAGTACTTC

j_gene: TRBJ1-1
abundance: once
v_gene: TRBV28
d_gene: TRBD1
CDR3aa: CASSEGQGNTEAFF
CDR3nt: TGTGCCAGCAGTGAGGGACAGGGGAACACTGAAGCTTTCTTT

j_gene: TRBJ2-1
abundance: once
v_gene: TRBV18
d_gene: TRBD1
CDR3aa: CASSQRGQENNEQFF
CDR3nt: TGTGCCAGCTCACAACGGGGACAGGAGAACAATGAGCAGTTCTTC

j_gene: TRBJ1-1
abundance: NA
v_gene: TRBV27
d_gene: TRBD1
CDR3aa: CASSPWTGPQPEAFF
CDR3nt: TGTGCCAGCAGTCCATGGACAGGACCCCAACCTGAAGCTTTCTTT

j_gene: TRBJ1-4
abundance: once
v_gene: TRBV5-4
d_gene: NA
CDR3aa: CASSFPQGEKLFF
CDR3nt: TGTGCCAGCAGCTTCCCTCAGGGTGAAAAACTGTTTTTT

j_gene: TRBJ1-5
abundance: NA
v_gene: TRBV7-9
d_gene: NA
CDR3aa: CASSLGEGHQPQHF
CDR3nt: TGTGCCAGCAGCTTAGGGGAGGGGCATCAGCCCCAGCATTTT

j_gene: TRBJ2-7
abundance: few
v_gene: TRBV10-2
d_gene: TRBD2
CDR3aa: CASSESTSGDREQYF
CDR3nt: TGCGCCAGCAGTGAGTCCACTAGCGGGGATCGCGAGCAGTACTTC